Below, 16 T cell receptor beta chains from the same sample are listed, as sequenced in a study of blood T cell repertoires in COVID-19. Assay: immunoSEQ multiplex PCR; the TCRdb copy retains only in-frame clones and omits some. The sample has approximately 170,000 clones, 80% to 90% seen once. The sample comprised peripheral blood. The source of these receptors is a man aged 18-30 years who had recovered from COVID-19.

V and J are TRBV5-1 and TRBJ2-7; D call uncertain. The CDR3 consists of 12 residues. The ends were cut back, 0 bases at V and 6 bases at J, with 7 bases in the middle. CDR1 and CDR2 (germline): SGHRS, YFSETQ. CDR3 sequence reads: CASSLGGVEQYF. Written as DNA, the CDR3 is TGCGCCAGCAGCTTGGGCGGAGTCGAGCAGTACTTC.

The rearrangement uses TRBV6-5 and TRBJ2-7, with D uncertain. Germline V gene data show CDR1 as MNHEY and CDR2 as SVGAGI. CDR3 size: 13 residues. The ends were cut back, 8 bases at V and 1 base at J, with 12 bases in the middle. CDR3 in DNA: TGTGCCAGCCTGCCCTTGACATCCTACGAGCAGTACTTC. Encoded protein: CASLPLTSYEQYF.

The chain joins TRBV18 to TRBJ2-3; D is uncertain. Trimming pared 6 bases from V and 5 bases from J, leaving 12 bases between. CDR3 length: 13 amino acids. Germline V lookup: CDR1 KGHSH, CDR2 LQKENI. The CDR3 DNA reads TGTGCCAGCTCCCCAGGCCAGCGAGATACGCAGTATTTT. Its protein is CASSPGQRDTQYF.

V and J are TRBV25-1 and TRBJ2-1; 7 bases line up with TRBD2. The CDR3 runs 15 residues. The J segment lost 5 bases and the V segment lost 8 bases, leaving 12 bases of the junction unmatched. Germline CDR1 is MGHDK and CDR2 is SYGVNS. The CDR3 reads CASQRPGGPHNEQFF. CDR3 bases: TGTGCCAGCCAACGACCGGGAGGCCCTCACAATGAGCAGTTCTTC.

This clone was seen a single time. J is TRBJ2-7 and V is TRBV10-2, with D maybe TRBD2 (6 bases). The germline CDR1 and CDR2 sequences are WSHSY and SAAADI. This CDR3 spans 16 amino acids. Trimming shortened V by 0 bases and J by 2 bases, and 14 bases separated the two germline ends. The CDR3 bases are TGCGCCAGCAGTGAGTCAGGGCTAGCGAACGCCTACGAGCAGTACTTC. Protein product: CASSESGLANAYEQYF.

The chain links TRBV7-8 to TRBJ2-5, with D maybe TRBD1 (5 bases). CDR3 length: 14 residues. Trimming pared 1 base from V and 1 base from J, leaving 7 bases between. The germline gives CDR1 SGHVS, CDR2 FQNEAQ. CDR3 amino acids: CASSLGTIQETQYF. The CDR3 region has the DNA TGTGCCAGCAGCTTAGGGACAATCCAAGAGACCCAGTACTTC.

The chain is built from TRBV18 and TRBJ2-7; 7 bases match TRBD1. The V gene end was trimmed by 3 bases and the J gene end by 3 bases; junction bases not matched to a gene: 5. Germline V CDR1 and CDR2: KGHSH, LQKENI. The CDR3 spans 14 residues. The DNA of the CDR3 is TGTGCCAGCTCACCCGGGACAGACCTCTACGAGCAGTACTTC. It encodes CASSPGTDLYEQYF.

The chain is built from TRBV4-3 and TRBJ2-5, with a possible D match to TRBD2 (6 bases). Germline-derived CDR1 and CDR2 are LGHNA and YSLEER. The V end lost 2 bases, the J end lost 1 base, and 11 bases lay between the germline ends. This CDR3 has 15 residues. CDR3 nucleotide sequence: TGCGCCAGCAGCCAAACGGGAGCCAGCCAAGAGACCCAGTACTTC. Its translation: CASSQTGASQETQYF.

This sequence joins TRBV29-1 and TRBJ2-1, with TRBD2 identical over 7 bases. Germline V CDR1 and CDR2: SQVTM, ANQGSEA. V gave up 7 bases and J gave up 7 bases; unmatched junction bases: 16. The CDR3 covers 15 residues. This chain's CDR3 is CSAKEGGRVGNEQFF. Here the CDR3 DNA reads TGCAGCGCGAAAGAGGGCGGGAGAGTAGGAAATGAGCAGTTCTTC.

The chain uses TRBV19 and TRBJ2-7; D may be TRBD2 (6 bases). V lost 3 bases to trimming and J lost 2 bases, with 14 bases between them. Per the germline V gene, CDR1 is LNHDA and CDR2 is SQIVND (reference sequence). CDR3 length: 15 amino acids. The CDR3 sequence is CASSMGDWVAYEQYF. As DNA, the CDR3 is TGTGCCAGTAGTATGGGGGACTGGGTAGCCTACGAGCAGTACTTC.

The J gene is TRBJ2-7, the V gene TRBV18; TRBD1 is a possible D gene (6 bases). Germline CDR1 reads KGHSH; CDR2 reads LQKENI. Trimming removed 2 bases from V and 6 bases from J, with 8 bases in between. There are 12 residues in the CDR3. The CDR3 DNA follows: TGTGCCAGCTCACCAACAGGGAGCGAGCAGTACTTC. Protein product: CASSPTGSEQYF.

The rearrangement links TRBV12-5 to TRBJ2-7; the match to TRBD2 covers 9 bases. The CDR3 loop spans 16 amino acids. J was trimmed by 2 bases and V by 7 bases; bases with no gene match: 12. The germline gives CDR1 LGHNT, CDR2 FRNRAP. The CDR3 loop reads CASAPTRREGPYEQYF. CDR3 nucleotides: TGTGCTAGTGCCCCGACCAGGCGGGAGGGCCCCTACGAGCAGTACTTC.

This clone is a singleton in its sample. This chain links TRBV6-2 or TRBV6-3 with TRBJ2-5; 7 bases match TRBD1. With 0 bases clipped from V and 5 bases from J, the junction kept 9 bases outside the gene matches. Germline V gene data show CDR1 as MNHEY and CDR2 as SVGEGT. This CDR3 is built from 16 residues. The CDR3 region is CASSYSVTGARETQYF. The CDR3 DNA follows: TGTGCCAGCAGTTACTCGGTTACAGGGGCGCGGGAGACCCAGTACTTC.

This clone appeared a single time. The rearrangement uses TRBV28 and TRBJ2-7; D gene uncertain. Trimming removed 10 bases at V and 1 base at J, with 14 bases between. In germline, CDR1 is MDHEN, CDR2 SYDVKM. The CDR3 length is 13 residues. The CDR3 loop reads CATRLVKSYEQYF. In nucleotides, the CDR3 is TGTGCCACCCGACTGGTTAAATCCTACGAGCAGTACTTC.

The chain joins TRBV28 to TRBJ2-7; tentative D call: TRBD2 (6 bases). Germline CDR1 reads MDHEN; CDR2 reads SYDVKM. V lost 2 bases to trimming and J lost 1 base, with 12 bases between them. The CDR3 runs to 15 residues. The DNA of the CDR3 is TGTGCCAGCAGTTTAGGGAATGCGGGGTCCTACGAGCAGTACTTC. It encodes CASSLGNAGSYEQYF. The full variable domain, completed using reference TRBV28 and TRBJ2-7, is DVKVTQSSRYLVKRTGEKVFLECVQDMDHENMFWYRQDPGLGLRLIYFSYDVKMKEKGDIPEGYSVSREKKERFSLILESASTNQTSMYLCASSLGNAGSYEQYFGPGTRLTVT.

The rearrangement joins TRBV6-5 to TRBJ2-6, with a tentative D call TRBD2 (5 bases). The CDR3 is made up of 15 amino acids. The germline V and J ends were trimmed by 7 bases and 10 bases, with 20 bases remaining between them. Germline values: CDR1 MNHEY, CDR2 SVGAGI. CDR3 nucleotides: TGTGCCAGCATGGGGTTCAGCGAGGGTCTAAACGTCCTGACTTTC. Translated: CASMGFSEGLNVLTF.